Below, 18 T cell receptor beta chains from the same sample are listed, as sequenced in a study of control samples from healthy donors and cancer patients. Repertoires were generated with immunoSEQ multiplex PCR, while TCRdb's copy carries only in-frame clones and drops some. The table has about 180,000 clones, 90% seen once; the top ten hold 1.4%. Sequencing used blood. The receptors originated from a woman aged 45-65 years in good health.

V and J are TRBV10-3 and TRBJ2-3; D may be TRBD1 (8 bases). The V end lost 10 bases, the J end lost 3 bases, and 17 bases lay between the germline ends. This CDR3 has 14 residues. CDR1 ENHRY and CDR2 SYGVKD come from the germline V gene. CDR3 coding DNA: TGTGCCACCACAACACAGGGGGGGACAGATACGCAGTATTTT. It yields the protein CATTTQGGTDTQYF.

This clone was detected once. CDR3 bases: TGTGCCACCAGCAGAGATATAGGGGGCAGTAGCAATCAGCCCCAGCATTTT. Translated, it gives CATSRDIGGSSNQPQHF. This chain connects TRBV15 to TRBJ1-5; 7 bases fit TRBD1. Germline trimming cut 0 bases from V and 0 bases from J; bases unmatched to any gene: 5. The CDR3 runs to 17 residues. CDR1 LNHNV and CDR2 YYDKDF come from the germline V gene (reference sequence). The whole variable domain, filled in from reference TRBV15 and TRBJ1-5, reads DAMVIQNPRYQVTQFGKPVTLSCSQTLNHNVMYWYQQKSSQAPKLLFHYYDKDFNNEADTPDNFQSRRPNTSFCFLDIRSPGLGDTAMYLCATSRDIGGSSNQPQHFGDGTRLSIL.

Note on this clone: Sequence at one end of the junction differs from germline and may be a read error. The CDR3 here is CATSDQDSGSRDTQYF. The DNA of the CDR3 is TGTGCCACCAGTGACCAAGATAGCGGGAGCAGAGATACGCAGTATTTT. This chain joins TRBV24-1 and TRBJ2-3, with 9 bases lining up with TRBD2. Germline V lookup: CDR1 KGHDR, CDR2 SFDVKD. The CDR3 is 16 residues long.

V usage is TRBV6-2 or TRBV6-3 and J usage is TRBJ2-6; 9 positions match TRBD1. Germline lookup yields CDR1 MNHEY and CDR2 SVGEGT. The trim removed 6 bases at V and 2 bases at J, leaving 26 bases unmatched. The CDR3 is 23 amino acids. The CDR3 DNA is TGTGCCAGCAGCCGCTTCCCGGGACAGGGATCATTAAAGGGGGCTCCTGGGGCCAACGTCCTGACTTTC. This encodes CASSRFPGQGSLKGAPGANVLTF.

This clone was seen a few times. The gene calls are TRBV5-1 and TRBJ2-1, with 11 positions matching TRBD2. Germline trimming cut 4 bases from V and 1 base from J; bases unmatched to any gene: 7. The germline V gene has CDR1 SGHRS and CDR2 YFSETQ. The CDR3 totals 17 residues. The CDR3 DNA reads as TGCGCCAGCAGCGGTAGCGGGGGGGCCGGGTCCTACAATGAGCAGTTCTTC. This sequence encodes CASSGSGGAGSYNEQFF. Full variable domain (remainder filled in from reference TRBV5-1 and TRBJ2-1): KAGVTQTPRYLIKTRGQQVTLSCSPISGHRSVSWYQQTPGQGLQFLFEYFSETQRNKGNFPGRFSGRQFSNSRSEMNVSTLELGDSALYLCASSGSGGAGSYNEQFFGPGTRLTVL.

V usage is TRBV7-2 and J usage is TRBJ1-5; no reliable D call. V was trimmed by 2 bases and J by 2 bases, leaving 13 bases between them. The CDR3 has 16 amino acids. Germline CDR1 SGHTA, CDR2 FQGNSA. The CDR3 reads CASSLLPTHGNQPQHF. The CDR3 DNA reads as TGTGCCAGCAGCTTACTCCCAACCCATGGCAATCAGCCCCAGCATTTT.

The genes are TRBV5-1 and TRBJ1-2; 7 bases line up with TRBD1. CDR3 length: 14 residues. Germline V gene data show CDR1 as SGHRS and CDR2 as YFSETQ. V lost 3 bases to trimming and J lost 5 bases; unmatched junction nucleotides: 7. In nucleotides, the CDR3 is TGCGCCAGCAGCTCAGGGCAGGGGGTGTATGGCTACACCTTC. It is translated as CASSSGQGVYGYTF.

V and J are TRBV28 and TRBJ2-7; D not certain. The V end was cut by 3 bases, the J end by 0 bases, with 9 bases between. Per germline, CDR1 MDHEN and CDR2 SYDVKM. This CDR3 contains 14 residues. The CDR3 bases are TGTGCCAGCAGTTTGGGAAAAGTCTCCTACGAGCAGTACTTC. This encodes CASSLGKVSYEQYF.

Only one count was recorded for this clone. The J gene is TRBJ2-3, the V gene TRBV2; D is undetermined. V was cut by 3 bases and J by 6 bases, with 7 bases left in between. The CDR3 consists of 12 residues. Germline V gene sequence: CDR1 SNHLY, CDR2 FYNNEI. The CDR3 nucleotides are TGTGCCAGCAGTGATAATACGGATACGCAGTATTTT. Translation: CASSDNTDTQYF.

The chain carries TRBV11-2 and TRBJ2-7; TRBD1 aligns across 10 bases. With 5 bases clipped from V and 5 bases from J, the junction kept 6 bases outside the gene matches. The CDR3 has 14 amino acids. The germline V gene has CDR1 SGHAT and CDR2 FQNNGV. CDR3 in amino acids: CASSKFGTGDEQYF. The CDR3 DNA follows: TGTGCCAGCAGCAAATTCGGGACAGGGGACGAGCAGTACTTC.

CDR3 in amino acids: CASSIDLDTAKNIQYF. The CDR3 bases are TGTGCCAGTAGTATAGATCTAGACACGGCCAAAAACATTCAGTACTTC. V gene TRBV19 combines with J gene TRBJ2-4; D gene uncertain. This CDR3 contains 16 residues. Per the germline V gene, CDR1 is LNHDA and CDR2 is SQIVND (reference sequence). Trimming left V 0 bases short and J 1 base short, with 10 bases between.

The V call is TRBV6-5, the J call TRBJ1-2, with D possibly being TRBD1 (6 bases). The CDR3 is 13 residues long. The germline CDR1 and CDR2 sequences are MNHEY and SVGAGI. V lost 0 bases and J 12 bases, leaving 14 bases between the germline ends. CDR3 in amino acids: CASSYSGRGPHTF. Written as DNA, the CDR3 is TGTGCCAGCAGTTACTCGGGACGGGGGCCTCACACCTTC.

The chain employs TRBV5-1 and TRBJ1-1, with D possibly being TRBD1 (5 bases). Germline V CDR1 and CDR2: SGHRS, YFSETQ. The ends were cut back, 3 bases at V and 1 base at J, with 13 bases in the middle. The CDR3 has 15 amino acids. CDR3 sequence: CASSSGTSQNTEAFF. The CDR3 bases are TGCGCCAGCAGCTCCGGGACCTCCCAGAACACTGAAGCTTTCTTT.

The rearrangement links TRBV7-2 to TRBJ1-5; no definite D call. Per germline, CDR1 SGHTA and CDR2 FQGNSA. Trimming shortened V by 3 bases and J by 2 bases, and 14 bases separated the two germline ends. CDR3 size: 16 residues. For the CDR3, the DNA is TGTGCCAGCAGCTTTTGGGGTGGGGAAGGCAATCAGCCCCAGCATTTT. This codes for CASSFWGGEGNQPQHF. The full variable domain, completed using reference TRBV7-2 and TRBJ1-5, is GAGVSQSPSNKVTEKGKDVELRCDPISGHTALYWYRQSLGQGLEFLIYFQGNSAPDKSGLPSDRFSAERTGGSVSTLTIQRTQQEDSAVYLCASSFWGGEGNQPQHFGDGTRLSIL.

This chain uses TRBV6-2 or TRBV6-3 with TRBJ2-1, with D possibly TRBD1 on 5 matching bases. Germline CDR1 is MNHEY and CDR2 is SVGEGT. Trimming stripped 6 bases from V and 10 bases from J, with 10 bases between. This CDR3 has 11 residues. The CDR3 sequence is CASSPTDEQFF. The CDR3 nucleotides are TGTGCCAGCAGCCCGACAGACGAGCAGTTCTTC.

This clone was counted once. V and J are TRBV10-3 and TRBJ2-7; D ambiguous. Germline V gene sequence: CDR1 ENHRY, CDR2 SYGVKD. V was cut by 0 bases and J by 0 bases, with 9 bases left in between. CDR3 length equals 15 residues. The CDR3 nucleotides read TGTGCCATCAGTGAGTCGTGGCAGAACTCCTACGAGCAGTACTTC. Its protein is CAISESWQNSYEQYF.

The V call is TRBV6-5, the J call TRBJ1-1, with D unclear. Germline loops: CDR1 MNHEY, CDR2 SVGAGI. This CDR3 has 12 amino acids. V lost 7 bases and J lost 1, with 7 bases in between. The CDR3 DNA sequence: TGTGCCAGCATCCGGGGGAACACTGAAGCTTTCTTT. The encoded protein is CASIRGNTEAFF.

This clone was found a few times. This chain links TRBV2 with TRBJ1-6; D is uncertain. Germline loops: CDR1 SNHLY, CDR2 FYNNEI. The CDR3 contains 13 residues. The V gene lost 0 bases and the J gene lost 8 bases, with 5 bases spanning the gap. The CDR3 spells CASSEALYSPLHF. The CDR3 DNA sequence: TGTGCCAGCAGTGAAGCGCTTTATTCACCCCTCCACTTT.